A single sample gave rise to the 15 T cell receptor beta chains below, sequenced in a study of PD-1 blockade in classical Hodgkin lymphoma. The assay was immunoSEQ multiplex PCR, and TCRdb's table has in-frame clones only and misses some. Among about 30,000 clones listed, 70% to 75% were seen once. Every one of the patients relapsed after autologous stem cell transplantation (brentuximab vedotin exposure was variable). The material sequenced was peripheral blood mononuclear cells (PBMCs), taken before the second cycle of nivolumab. The receptors were gathered from a human donor with classical Hodgkin lymphoma.

V usage is TRBV7-6 and J usage is TRBJ2-7, with TRBD2 as a possible D gene (6 bases). Trimming pared 1 base from V and 3 bases from J, leaving 16 bases between. CDR1 and CDR2 (germline): SGHVS, FNYEAQ. The CDR3 is made up of 16 amino acids. CDR3 sequence reads: CASSLVPGTPFYEQYF. DNA for the CDR3: TGTGCCAGCAGCTTAGTTCCCGGGACTCCTTTCTACGAGCAGTACTTC.

The CDR3: CATSRGTEAFF. For the CDR3, the DNA is TGCGCCACTAGCAGGGGCACTGAAGCTTTCTTT. The chain uses TRBV4-1 and TRBJ1-1; D possibly corresponds to TRBD1 (6 bases). V gave up 10 bases and J gave up 4 bases, with 10 bases separating them. Germline V lookup: CDR1 MGHRA, CDR2 YSYEKL. This CDR3 comprises 11 residues.

The chain links TRBV6-5 to TRBJ1-1; D call uncertain. Germline assignment: CDR1 MNHEY and CDR2 SVGAGI. The CDR3 runs to 14 residues. V lost 5 bases, J lost 3 bases, and 13 bases lay in between. The CDR3 coding sequence is TGTGCCAGCAGTACTCATAAATTCGACACTGAAGCTTTCTTT. Translation gives CASSTHKFDTEAFF.

The CDR3 protein is CASSPRRYYEQYF. Written as DNA, the CDR3 is TGTGCCAGCAGCCCCCGACGGTACTACGAGCAGTACTTC. The chain combines TRBV7-2 with TRBJ2-7, with no clear D. Germline CDR1 and CDR2: SGHTA and FQGNSA. Trimming pared 5 bases from V and 3 bases from J, leaving 11 bases between. CDR3 size: 13 residues.

The chain couples TRBV5-1 to TRBJ1-2; 8 bases match TRBD1. The CDR3 is made up of 13 amino acids. V gave up 4 bases and J gave up 6 bases; unmatched junction bases: 5. The germline gives CDR1 SGHRS, CDR2 YFSETQ. CDR3 sequence (DNA): TGCGCCAGCAGCCGGACAGGGAGAGATGGCTACACCTTC. Its translation is CASSRTGRDGYTF.

The rearrangement links TRBV7-2 to TRBJ1-1; D possibly corresponds to TRBD1 (6 bases). Germline-derived CDR1 and CDR2 are SGHTA and FQGNSA. This CDR3 region has 11 residues. Trimming stripped 11 bases from V and 5 bases from J, with 12 bases between. This CDR3 reads CAPGGGTEAFF. CDR3 bases: TGTGCCCCGGGAGGGGGGACTGAAGCTTTCTTT.

The rearrangement links TRBV28 to TRBJ2-2; tentative D call: TRBD1 (6 bases). Trimming took 7 bases from V and 6 from J, leaving 15 bases between them. CDR3 length equals 14 residues. Looked up from germline, CDR1 is MDHEN and CDR2 is SYDVKM. CDR3 sequence: CASNTPGVAGELFF. CDR3 nucleotides: TGTGCCAGCAATACTCCAGGGGTCGCCGGGGAGCTGTTTTTT.

The rearrangement joins TRBV30 to TRBJ2-1; no clear D. Germline loops: CDR1 GTSNPN, CDR2 SVGIG (reference sequence). Trimming cost V 1 base and J 6 bases, with 7 bases left between them. The CDR3 spans 12 residues. The CDR3 loop reads CAWSGSPNEQFF. Here the CDR3 DNA reads TGTGCCTGGAGTGGCTCGCCCAATGAGCAGTTCTTC.

The rearrangement uses TRBV19 and TRBJ1-4; D perhaps matches TRBD1 (5 bases). CDR1 LNHDA and CDR2 SQIVND come from the germline V gene (reference sequence). V lost 1 base and J 3 bases, leaving 9 bases between the germline ends. The CDR3 has 15 residues. CDR3 region: CASSIGPGANEKLFF. The CDR3 DNA reads TGTGCCAGTAGTATAGGCCCGGGGGCTAATGAAAAACTGTTTTTT.

This chain connects TRBV29-1 to TRBJ2-3; D is undetermined. Germline V gives CDR1 SQVTM, CDR2 ANQGSEA. Trimming removed 7 bases at V and 4 bases at J, with 6 bases between. The CDR3 totals 10 residues. The CDR3 DNA reads as TGCAGCGCTTCGGCAGATACGCAGTATTTT. Residues: CSASADTQYF.

The chain is built from TRBV19 and TRBJ1-2, with D hard to call. The CDR3 spans 14 residues. Germline values: CDR1 LNHDA, CDR2 SQIVND (reference sequence). V was shortened by 3 bases and J by 0 bases, with 8 bases between the two germline ends. The CDR3 loop reads CASSITDPNYGYTF. The CDR3 region has the DNA TGTGCCAGTAGTATTACGGACCCTAACTATGGCTACACCTTC.

The gene calls are TRBV10-3 and TRBJ2-7; 9 nucleotides agree with TRBD1. Germline-derived CDR1 and CDR2 are ENHRY and SYGVKD. J lost 5 bases, V lost 4 bases, and 9 bases had no gene match. The CDR3 is 15 residues long. CDR3 protein: CAISALRDRANEQYF. The CDR3 DNA sequence: TGTGCCATCAGTGCCCTCCGGGACAGGGCGAACGAGCAGTACTTC.

V usage is TRBV9 and J usage is TRBJ2-2; D perhaps matches TRBD1 (6 bases). Trimming pared 0 bases from V and 1 base from J, leaving 10 bases between. The CDR3 has 16 amino acids. Germline CDR1 reads SGDLS; CDR2 reads YYNGEE. The CDR3 DNA reads as TGTGCCAGCAGCGTAGGCCCAGGGGAGAACACCGGGGAGCTGTTTTTT. Encoded protein: CASSVGPGENTGELFF.

By proportion, this clone is medium-sized. The chain combines TRBV7-6 with TRBJ2-7; TRBD2 agrees at 8 bases. V lost 0 bases to trimming and J lost 0 bases; unmatched junction nucleotides: 4. This CDR3 has 16 amino acids. In germline, CDR1 is SGHVS, CDR2 FNYEAQ. The CDR3 nucleotides read TGTGCCAGCAGCTTAGCCGGGGGGGGATTCTCCTACGAGCAGTACTTC. Translating it yields CASSLAGGGFSYEQYF. The full variable domain, in which reference TRBV7-6 and TRBJ2-7 provide the parts outside the CDR3, is GAGVSQSPRYKVTKRGQDVALRCDPISGHVSLYWYRQALGQGPEFLTYFNYEAQQDKSGLPNDRFSAERPEGSISTLTIQRTEQRDSAMYRCASSLAGGGFSYEQYFGPGTRLTVT.

V usage is TRBV9 and J usage is TRBJ2-3; the D call may be TRBD1 or TRBD2 (6 bases each). Trimming stripped 6 bases from V and 14 bases from J, with 19 bases between. The CDR3 contains 12 residues. Germline V CDR1 and CDR2: SGDLS, YYNGEE. In nucleotides, the CDR3 is TGTGCCAGCAACTCCGGAGGGGGGCCGTTGTATTTT. This sequence encodes CASNSGGGPLYF.